The next 3 T cell receptor beta chains were all read from a single sample in a study of blood T cell repertoires in COVID-19. This table comes from immunoSEQ multiplex PCR, and its TCRdb copy is limited to in-frame clones, with some not included. The table lists around 260,000 clones, 85% to 90% of them singletons, with 3.6% in the top ten. The specimen was peripheral blood. The receptors derive from a man aged 18 to 35 with active or convalescent COVID-19.

The chain recombines TRBV6-5 with TRBJ2-4; maybe TRBD2 (6 bases). The germline V gene has CDR1 MNHEY and CDR2 SVGAGI. V gave up 8 bases and J gave up 7 bases, with 21 bases separating them. The CDR3 is 15 amino acids. The CDR3: CASHRGGGVGNIQYF. In nucleotides, the CDR3 is TGTGCCAGCCATAGGGGTGGCGGGGTCGGGAACATTCAGTACTTC.

The rearrangement uses TRBV3-1 (or the pseudogene TRBV3-2) and TRBJ1-5; the match to TRBD1 covers 7 bases. The junction had 11 bases not matched to a gene; V was cut back by 9 bases and J by 6 bases. CDR3 length: 14 residues. Germline V gene sequence: CDR1 LGHDT, CDR2 YNNKEL (reference sequence). The CDR3 loop is CARDRVIGGQPQHF. As DNA, the CDR3 is TGTGCCAGAGACAGGGTTATAGGCGGTCAGCCCCAGCATTTT.

The table lists this clone with a count of one. This chain uses TRBV27 with TRBJ2-6, with TRBD1 identical over 10 bases. Germline CDR1 and CDR2: MNHEY and SMNVEV (reference sequence). J lost 1 base, V lost 5 bases, and 5 bases had no gene match. CDR3 length: 17 residues. The DNA of the CDR3 is TGTGCCAGCAGTGTCCGGGGACAGGGGTCTGGGGCCAACGTCCTGACTTTC. It codes for CASSVRGQGSGANVLTF.